The TCR beta chain under discussion was sequenced for a study of shared clonotypes between healthy human individuals (dated by TCRdb to 2020 to 2022). In terms of the full investigation: Three men and a couple of women, aged 18 to 49 years, made up the cohort. The study deeply sequenced blood TCR repertoires of about 5 healthy adults to estimate repertoire size and the extent of clonotype sharing between individuals. For each donor, three plates each were used for CD4 naive and CD4 memory, two plates were used for CD8 naive, and one plate was used for CD8 memory. Leukapheresis yielded between about 0.9 and 10 billion PBMCs per donor. Different laboratories and diverse techniques were used to prepare libraries and sequence TCR repertoires, to increase sequencing depth and limit assay-specific biases.

With regard to this clone: It has no known antigen specificity. It has no much larger one-base neighbor in the sample; base qualities were not kept.

The donors were healthy, HIV-negative adults who had no recently reported acute infections or vaccinations. Every donor was a Caucasian adult residing in Nashville, Tennessee, USA. CD4+ T cells were enriched by magnetic negative selection; naive cells were then positively selected on CD45RA, and the negative fraction formed the memory subset. Blood was obtained by leukapheresis, after which PBMCs were separated by Ficoll-Histopaque density gradient centrifugation and cryopreserved in liquid nitrogen vapor phase. Analytical flow cytometry was used to check the purity and quantity of every magnetically sorted T cell population. From each sorted fraction, genomic DNA was isolated and quantified by UV absorbance on a Nanodrop 2000c. TCR CDR3 regions were amplified from genomic DNA by multiplex PCR using the deep immunoSEQ assay. Extracted genomic DNA from each cell subset was distributed evenly across all wells of several immunoSEQ 96-well plates, and each plate was treated as a replicate. For sorted subsets, each replicate PCR was loaded with roughly 200 ng genomic DNA, equivalent to about 30,000 T cell genomes. Purified libraries were measured with a Qubit 3.0 fluorometer, size-checked on a Bioanalyzer 2100, and measured again with the KAPA Library Quantification kit. A separate single-read 150-cycle Illumina NextSeq 550 flow cell was used to sequence each immunoSEQ 96-well plate. The authors' pipeline ran thus. The immunoSEQ output contained only junctional sequences without quality scores, so filtering could not match that applied to full-length reads. To assign V/J genes and CDR3, sequences were annotated using PyIR, a Python wrapper for IgBLAST v1.9, with IMGT germline references. Any read was removed if the V/J assignment was weak (E-value above 1e-6), the CDR3 was missing, or the read contained stop codons, out-of-frame junctions, or ambiguous translated residues. V3J clonotypes were defined as sequences sharing the same inferred V gene, J gene, and CDR3 amino acid sequence. To compute the percentage overlap between repertoires, the number of shared unique clonotypes was divided by the size of the smaller repertoire. Three approaches were used to assess repertoire richness: RTK rarefaction, the Chao1 estimator, and Recon v2.1 estimates of unobserved clonotypes. Generation probabilities for all TCRbeta clonotypes obtained by the gDNA method from a handful of donors were computed using OLGA. The table was pulled from immuneACCESS by TCRdb, which kept in-frame rearrangements only. Such tables lose some clones; where checked, under half of the loss comes from unresolved V genes, and the rest has no known cause. V and J calls and clone size are given by that table; D and trimming were obtained from the DNA. The sample records roughly 1,100,000 clones, 70% to 80% of which are singletons. In total, the top ten clones hold 1.5% of the sample.

Here is what the overall study found, with its caveats: The genetic and exposure-history diversity represented was limited by the small number of donors. Naive subsets generally had larger estimated clonotype richness than memory subsets did. When a few donors were compared, the shared fraction of clonotypes was roughly 5% for naive CD4, roughly 3.4% for naive CD8, 2.3% for memory CD4, and approximately 0.4% for memory CD8. Based on pairwise subsampling, the degree of clonotype sharing among donors was expected to be affected by sequencing depth. Incomplete sequencing was indicated by rarefaction of sorted-subset datasets, despite the large sequencing depth. Higher generation probabilities were observed for clonotypes shared by all four sorted-subset donors than for non-shared clonotypes. Sampling was restricted to blood, and TCR repertoires in tissues likely differ from the TCR repertoires found in blood.

Sequences SGDLS (CDR1) and YYNGEE (CDR2) are obtained from the germline V gene. Cut back by 3 bases and 3 bases, the V and J ends lie 16 bases apart. Including cysteine and phenylalanine, the CDR3 has 16 amino acids. Only the CDR3 part of the read is kept: 48 bases, read in frame from the first base. This TCR was sampled from a man younger than 30 in good health. The V and J genes are TRBV9 and TRBJ2-1, with a weak D call of TRBD1 (5 bases match). The sample was memory CD4+ T cells sorted from blood. What the cell subset or site label conveys for this sample: CD45RA-negative fraction. The CDR3 region reads CASSAASFRGYNEQFF. The DNA sequence reads TGTGCCAGCAGCGCCGCCTCATTTAGGGGCTACAATGAGCAGTTCTTC.